A single sample is the source of the 25 T cell receptor beta chains below, sequenced in a study of low-dose radiotherapy and immunotherapy resistance in tumors. With TRAV- and TRBV-specific primers, first-strand cDNA was made, covering the alpha and beta chains. TCRs were put through approximately 20 PCR cycles of amplification with Phusion. A constant-region primer and the V-primer adapter served as the primer pair. Each CDR3 protein gets one entry after TCRdb re-called the reads with MiXCR. Here the sample spans tens of thousands of distinct CDR3 sequences, 18% being singletons. Time point described: before trial treatment. The sample consisted of PBMCs, taken before treatment. Receptors originate from a male donor with prostate cancer.

Only a few counts were recorded for this clonotype. This chain uses TRBV6-1 with TRBJ2-5, with TRBD1 matching 7 bases. The junction had 2 bases not matched to a gene; V was cut back by 5 bases and J by 5 bases. The germline V gene encodes CDR1 MNHNS and CDR2 SASEGT. CDR3 length: 12 amino acids. The CDR3 coding sequence is TGTGCCAGCAGTACCAGGGGGGAGACCCAGTACTTC. Its protein product is CASSTRGETQYF.

There are many counts of this clonotype. This chain links TRBV4-1 with TRBJ2-3, with 12 positions matching TRBD1. Germline trimming cut 3 bases from V and 4 bases from J; bases unmatched to any gene: 14. Germline CDR1 MGHRA, CDR2 YSYEKL. This CDR3 has 19 residues. The CDR3, as DNA: TGCGCCAGCAGCCATTTGCTCCGGGACAGGGGGCGCGAGGCAGATACGCAGTATTTT. The encoded protein is CASSHLLRDRGREADTQYF.

This clonotype has a count of ten or more. The chain links TRBV5-6 to TRBJ1-1; 7 nucleotides agree with TRBD1. CDR3 length equals 14 residues. Germline V gene data show CDR1 as SGHDT and CDR2 as YYEEEE. With V trimmed by 4 bases and J by 9 bases, 12 bases remained unmatched. The CDR3: CASSMAVQGGKAFF. The CDR3 coding sequence is TGTGCCAGCAGCATGGCCGTACAAGGGGGCAAAGCTTTCTTT. The full variable domain, in which reference TRBV5-6 and TRBJ1-1 provide the parts outside the CDR3, is DAGVTQSPTHLIKTRGQQVTLRCSPKSGHDTVSWYQQALGQGPQFIFQYYEEEERQRGNFPDRFSGHQFPNYSSELNVNALLLGDSALYLCASSMAVQGGKAFFGQGTRLTVV.

This clonotype has a count of ten or more. This sequence joins TRBV9 and TRBJ2-2, with TRBD2 matching 8 bases. After removal of 4 bases from V and 0 bases from J, the junction contained 8 bases not matched to a gene. The CDR3 contains 17 residues. Germline CDR1 reads SGDLS; CDR2 reads YYNGEE. The CDR3, as DNA: TGTGCCAGCAGCTCGGCGAGCGGGGGCCCGAACACCGGGGAGCTGTTTTTT. Residues: CASSSASGGPNTGELFF.

Ten or more counts support this clonotype. This sequence joins TRBV5-5 and TRBJ1-6, with D maybe TRBD1 (6 bases). The CDR3 is made up of 15 amino acids. Trimming stripped 2 bases from V and 7 bases from J, with 13 bases between. The germline CDR1 and CDR2 sequences are SGHKS and YYEKEE (reference sequence). This chain's CDR3 is CASSFHGQPNSPLHF. CDR3 DNA sequence: TGTGCCAGCAGCTTCCATGGACAGCCAAATTCACCCCTCCACTTT.

This clonotype occurred many times. This chain connects TRBV4-2 to TRBJ1-2; D unclear. The CDR3 totals 16 residues. Germline CDR1 reads LGHNA; CDR2 reads YNFKEQ. The V end was cut by 0 bases, the J end by 6 bases, with 17 bases between. In DNA, the CDR3 is TGTGCCAGCAGCCAAGATCTCGGATTAGTAGGAGATGGCTACACCTTC. Residues: CASSQDLGLVGDGYTF.

This clonotype was seen ten or more times. V gene TRBV12-3 or TRBV12-4 combines with J gene TRBJ2-2; perhaps TRBD2 as D (5 bases). The CDR3 length is 14 residues. V lost 5 bases to trimming and J lost 2 bases, with 9 bases between them. The CDR3 loop reads CASSPLANTGELFF. CDR3 bases: TGTGCCAGCAGTCCCCTAGCTAACACCGGGGAGCTGTTTTTT.

This clonotype was detected ten times or more. The J gene is TRBJ2-2, the V gene TRBV6-1; 7 bases fit TRBD1. This CDR3 has 17 amino acids. Trimming at V came to 5 bases and at J to 1 base, leaving 10 bases not matched to a gene. Per germline, CDR1 MNHNS and CDR2 SASEGT. CDR3 sequence reads: CASSYTIGQENTGELFF. The CDR3 DNA is TGTGCCAGCAGTTACACCATCGGACAGGAGAACACCGGGGAGCTGTTTTTT.

This clonotype was seen ten or more times. This chain joins TRBV2 and TRBJ2-5; TRBD1 agrees at 7 bases. This CDR3 is built from 16 residues. From germline, CDR1 is SNHLY and CDR2 FYNNEI. V lost 6 bases and J lost 4; bases outside the gene matches: 14. The CDR3 DNA sequence: TGTGCCAGCAGCGCACAACTTACAGGGGTGGGAGAGACCCAGTACTTC. Translating it yields CASSAQLTGVGETQYF.

This clonotype was seen at least ten times. The J gene is TRBJ2-1, the V gene TRBV19; D perhaps matches TRBD2 (5 bases). This CDR3 is 14 amino acids long. The V gene lost 5 bases and the J gene lost 8 bases, with 16 bases spanning the gap. The germline gives CDR1 LNHDA, CDR2 SQIVND (reference sequence). The CDR3 region has the DNA TGTGCCAGTAGTTCATCCTCCGTAGCGTATGAGCAGTTCTTC. It translates to CASSSSSVAYEQFF. The full variable domain, completed using reference TRBV19 and TRBJ2-1, is DGGITQSPKYLFRKEGQNVTLSCEQNLNHDAMYWYRQDPGQGLRLIYYSQIVNDFQKGDIAEGYSVSREKKESFPLTVTSAQKNPTAFYLCASSSSSVAYEQFFGPGTRLTVL.

This clonotype was detected ten times or more. The rearrangement links TRBV12-3 or TRBV12-4 to TRBJ2-1, with TRBD2 as a possible D gene (6 bases). This CDR3 is built from 16 residues. V was trimmed by 6 bases and J by 0 bases, leaving 15 bases between them. In DNA form, the CDR3 reads TGTGCCAGCAGGCCCTCGGGGGACCTCTCCTACAATGAGCAGTTCTTC. This gives the protein CASRPSGDLSYNEQFF.

This clonotype was observed a handful of times. The V call is TRBV7-8, the J call TRBJ2-1; 7 bases match TRBD2. V shed 2 bases, J shed 1 base, and the junction held 5 bases outside the gene matches. Looked up from germline, CDR1 is SGHVS and CDR2 is FQNEAQ. This CDR3 has 16 amino acids. CDR3 DNA sequence: TGTGCCAGCAGCTTATGGGGGGGAGGGTCCTACAATGAGCAGTTCTTC. Translation gives CASSLWGGGSYNEQFF. Using reference TRBV7-8 and TRBJ2-1 for the parts outside the CDR3, the full variable domain is GAGVSQSPRYKVAKRGQDVALRCDPISGHVSLFWYQQALGQGPEFLTYFQNEAQLDKSGLPSDRFFAERPEGSVSTLKIQRTQQEDSAVYLCASSLWGGGSYNEQFFGPGTRLTVL.

There are many counts of this clonotype. The rearrangement links TRBV12-3 or TRBV12-4 to TRBJ1-1, with 7 bases that match TRBD1. The CDR3 length is 13 residues. The trim removed 6 bases at V and 5 bases at J, leaving 6 bases unmatched. CDR3 sequence reads: CASSSTGSTEAFF. CDR3 in DNA: TGTGCCAGCAGCTCGACAGGGAGTACTGAAGCTTTCTTT.

The table lists this clonotype with many counts. V usage is TRBV12-3 or TRBV12-4 and J usage is TRBJ2-7, with D possibly matching TRBD1 (5 bases). CDR3 length: 13 amino acids. Trimming left V 2 bases short and J 4 bases short, with 9 bases between. CDR3 in DNA: TGTGCCAGCAGTTTACAGGGTAAATACGAGCAGTACTTC. Its translation: CASSLQGKYEQYF.

This clonotype occurred many times. This chain connects TRBV30 to TRBJ2-2; 14 bases align to TRBD2. This CDR3 has 18 residues. Germline CDR1 and CDR2: GTSNPN and SVGIG (reference sequence). V dropped 3 bases and J dropped 7; count of bases not matched to a gene: 13. The CDR3 DNA reads TGTGCCTGGAGCCCAACCGGGACTAGCGGGGGCCAGGGCGGGGAGCTGTTTTTT. It codes for CAWSPTGTSGGQGGELFF.

Concerning this clonotype: This likely reflects a read error, since a far larger clone is one base away. The rearrangement joins TRBV5-5 to TRBJ2-1; 11 bases agree with TRBD1. The CDR3 runs to 15 residues. V dropped 4 bases and J dropped 13; count of bases not matched to a gene: 13. The V gene's germline CDR1 is SGHKS and CDR2 YYEKEE (reference sequence). This chain's CDR3 is CASSPRDRGAETQFF. The CDR3 DNA follows: TGTGCCAGCAGCCCCCGGGACAGGGGGGCAGAGACCCAGTTCTTC.

Ten or more counts support this clonotype. The gene calls are TRBV9 and TRBJ1-2, with 8 positions matching TRBD1. Germline CDR1 reads SGDLS; CDR2 reads YYNGEE. The CDR3 has 16 residues. J was trimmed by 0 bases and V by 1 base; bases with no gene match: 5. CDR3 nucleotides: TGTGCCAGCAGCGTATCGGGGGACAGGCCTAACTATGGCTACACCTTC. This gives the protein CASSVSGDRPNYGYTF.

By sample share, this clonotype is medium-sized. J is TRBJ1-1 and V is TRBV2, with D unresolved. CDR1 is SNHLY, CDR2 FYNNEI, per germline. V lost 4 bases to trimming and J lost 1 base, with 7 bases between them. This CDR3 contains 13 residues. The CDR3 DNA follows: TGTGCCAGCAGTGTCTTGGAGAACACTGAAGCTTTCTTT. It codes for CASSVLENTEAFF.

This clonotype was found many times. CDR3 protein: CASSQLGTDNSPLHF. CDR3 bases: TGTGCCAGCAGCCAATTGGGGACAGATAATTCACCCCTCCACTTT. The rearrangement uses TRBV16 and TRBJ1-6; 7 nucleotides match TRBD1. V shed 1 base and J 5 bases; nucleotides not matched to a gene: 2. Per germline, CDR1 KGHSY and CDR2 FQNENV. This CDR3 has 15 residues.

There are many counts of this clonotype. The chain is built from TRBV4-1 and TRBJ2-2; D gene uncertain. CDR3 length: 13 residues. Germline CDR1 MGHRA, CDR2 YSYEKL. V was trimmed by 0 bases and J by 5 bases, leaving 4 bases between them. CDR3 sequence reads: CASSQEVTGELFF. Here the CDR3 DNA reads TGCGCCAGCAGCCAAGAAGTAACCGGGGAGCTGTTTTTT.

This clonotype was observed at least ten times. The chain is built from TRBV5-6 and TRBJ2-3; 10 nucleotides align to TRBD1. CDR3 length: 15 amino acids. Germline assignment: CDR1 SGHDT and CDR2 YYEEEE. V was pared by 4 bases and J by 13 bases, with 15 bases of the junction left unmatched. The CDR3 DNA reads TGTGCCAGCAGCACCTGGGACAGGGGAGGGGTAATGGAGTATTTT. It yields the protein CASSTWDRGGVMEYF.

As for this clonotype: Given a far larger clone just one base away, this is likely a sequencing read error. The genes are TRBV4-3 and TRBJ1-6; D is perhaps TRBD1 (5 bases). V lost 3 bases, J lost 15 bases, and 27 bases lay in between. The CDR3 extends over 17 amino acids. CDR1 and CDR2 from the germline V gene are LGHNA and YSLEER. The CDR3 DNA reads TGCGCCAGCAGCCACCGACCGTCCGGGACCGACAGCGAGGACCTCCACTTT. This encodes CASSHRPSGTDSEDLHF.

This rearrangement joins TRBV11-2 to TRBJ1-2; no clear D. V dropped 5 bases and J dropped 5 bases, with 9 bases sitting between them. The CDR3 has 12 residues. From germline, CDR1 is SGHAT and CDR2 FQNNGV. DNA for the CDR3: TGTGCCAGCAGCCCCGCAGGATATGGCTACACCTTC. This codes for CASSPAGYGYTF.

The chain employs TRBV2 and TRBJ1-6; 9 bases agree with TRBD1. Trimming cost V 2 bases and J 10 bases; bases outside gene matches: 6. Germline-derived CDR1 and CDR2 are SNHLY and FYNNEI. CDR3 length equals 15 residues. The CDR3 region has the DNA TGTGCCAGCAGTGAATTGGGACAGGGAGGCTCACCCCTCCACTTT. Residues: CASSELGQGGSPLHF.

This clonotype was seen many times. The V call is TRBV5-1, the J call TRBJ2-3, with 10 bases that match TRBD2. J was trimmed by 1 base and V by 4 bases; bases with no gene match: 9. This CDR3 comprises 17 residues. Germline loops: CDR1 SGHRS, CDR2 YFSETQ. The CDR3 DNA reads as TGCGCCAGCAGCCCGCAACCCCTAGCGGGGGGCACAGATACGCAGTATTTT. As protein: CASSPQPLAGGTDTQYF.